This record looks at one T cell receptor beta chain sequence and its context. This record comes from a study of CD8+ T cells in alopecia areata. cDNA reverse transcribed from extracted RNA served as the sequencing template. Using immunoSEQ multiplex PCR, the repertoire was profiled, and TCRdb retains in-frame clones only, with some absent. The table lists 23,000 or so clones, around half of them singletons. Per the germline V gene, CDR1 is LNHDA and CDR2 is SQIVND (reference sequence). The length of the CDR3 is 13 residues. V lost 8 bases and J lost 6; bases outside the gene matches: 9. Source material: NKG2D-high CD8+ T cells sorted from blood. The TCR was taken from a human donor with alopecia areata. The J gene is TRBJ2-7, the V gene TRBV19, with 8 bases that match TRBD1. CDR3 sequence reads: CASSRTGLPEQYF. CDR3 sequence (DNA): TGTGCCAGTTCTCGGACAGGGCTTCCCGAGCAGTACTTC. The full variable domain, rest sourced from reference TRBV19 and TRBJ2-7, is DGGITQSPKYLFRKEGQNVTLSCEQNLNHDAMYWYRQDPGQGLRLIYYSQIVNDFQKGDIAEGYSVSREKKESFPLTVTSAQKNPTAFYLCASSRTGLPEQYFGPGTRLTVT.